This TCR beta chain was found in a study of blood T cell repertoires in COVID-19. The CDR3 covers 16 residues. Germline-derived CDR1 and CDR2 are SGDLS and YYNGEE. Trimming at V came to 0 bases and at J to 1 base, leaving 0 bases not matched to a gene. TCRdb keeps only in-frame clones here, not all; method: immunoSEQ multiplex PCR. The table has 300,000 to 450,000 clones, 80% to 90% seen once. The clonotype originates from a man aged 25-45 years who had recovered from COVID-19. Sequenced material: PBMCs or T cells enriched from blood (not recorded which). This chain uses TRBV9 with TRBJ2-2; 10 bases line up with TRBD2. CDR3 sequence (DNA): TGTGCCAGCAGCGTAGCTAGCGGGGGGAACACCGGGGAGCTGTTTTTT. Translated, it gives CASSVASGGNTGELFF.